The rows below give T cell receptor beta chains drawn from one sample of a study of human T cells and chemical hapten exposure. TCRdb analysed the RACE reads with MiXCR anew, one entry per CDR3 protein. The data contain 75,000 to 100,000 distinct CDR3 sequences, approximately 8.2% of them seen just once; the ten biggest clones take up about 3.1%. The sample consisted of whole blood. Receptor source: a female donor in good health. Some clones in this sample may be carry-over from other donors' samples. Both conserved end residues are part of each CDR3. D genes are given only for firm matches. Clone size, where shown, is once, few, many, or a class for clones that have expanded.

clone size	V gene	D gene	J gene	CDR3 DNA	CDR3 protein
few	TRBV5-1	TRBD2	TRBJ2-1	TGCGCCAGCAGCTTGGCCCGTCGTCTAGCGGGAGAAAATGAGCAGTTCTTC	CASSLARRLAGENEQFF
-	TRBV29-1	-	TRBJ2-1	TGCAGCGTTGGTGACAGTGCCTACAATGAGCAGTTCTTC	CSVGDSAYNEQFF
-	TRBV20-1	-	TRBJ2-1	TGCAGTGCTACCCGCGGACTAAGCTCCTACAATGAGCAGTTCTTC	CSATRGLSSYNEQFF
few	TRBV30	TRBD2	TRBJ2-1	TGTGCCACCCCCCAGAGCGGGAGGGGAGGGAATGAGCAGTTCTTC	CATPQSGRGGNEQFF
many	TRBV28	-	TRBJ2-7	TGTGCCAGCAGCCGCCCCGCCGGGTACGAGCAGTACTTC	CASSRPAGYEQYF
-	TRBV30	TRBD1	TRBJ2-3	TGTGCCTGGGCGAGGGGGCGAGCCACAGATACGCAGTATTTT	CAWARGRATDTQYF
few	TRBV20-1	TRBD1	TRBJ2-7	TGCAGTGCTAAAAGGGTGGGACAGGGGGAGCAGTACTTC	CSAKRVGQGEQYF
-	TRBV19	-	TRBJ2-5	TGTGCCAGTAGTATAGGTTGGGCAGAGGAGACCCAGTACTTC	CASSIGWAEETQYF
few	TRBV15	-	TRBJ2-5	TGTGCCACCAGCAGCCGGGACAGGAAGATGCCAGCGGGAATCCAAGAGACCCAGTACTTC	CATSSRDRKMPAGIQETQYF
many	TRBV30	TRBD1	TRBJ2-7	TGTGCCTGGAAAAAAACGAGGGGACAGTTTTCTTTCTCCGAGCAGTACTTC	CAWKKTRGQFSFSEQYF
-	TRBV14	-	TRBJ2-3	TGTGCCAGCAGCCGCCCGGGGATAGATACGCAGTATTTT	CASSRPGIDTQYF
few	TRBV20-1	-	TRBJ2-1	TGCAGTGCTAGAGATGCGATTCGGGGGAGTGGCGGGGTTGAGCAGTTCTTC	CSARDAIRGSGGVEQFF
-	TRBV30	TRBD2	TRBJ2-7	TGTGCCTGGAGGACTAGCGGCACCTCCTACGAGCAGTACTTC	CAWRTSGTSYEQYF
few	TRBV15	-	TRBJ1-4	TGTGCCACCAGCCGACATGGACAAGGCGAAAAACTGTTTTTT	CATSRHGQGEKLFF
many	TRBV20-1	TRBD2	TRBJ2-1	TGCAGTGCTAGAGTAGAAGGACTAGCGGGAGGGAACTCCTACAATGAGCAGTTCTTC	CSARVEGLAGGNSYNEQFF
many	TRBV29-1	-	TRBJ2-1	TGCAGCGTTGACTTGACCGGGATCCTTTACAATGAGCAGTTCTTC	CSVDLTGILYNEQFF
-	TRBV29-1	-	TRBJ2-5	TGCAGCGTGGACCCCCCTGGGGGTCAAGAGACCCAGTACTTC	CSVDPPGGQETQYF
few	TRBV12-3/TRBV12-4	-	TRBJ2-2	TGTGCCAGCAGTTTAGGGGCGGACACCGGGGAGCTGTTTTTT	CASSLGADTGELFF
few	TRBV29-1	TRBD2	TRBJ2-3	TGCAGCGTTGAAGCGTCTAGCGGAGGGGCACAAGATACGCAGTATTTT	CSVEASSGGAQDTQYF
-	TRBV20-1	-	TRBJ1-3	TGCAGTGCTAGAGTAATCAACGTCAGCTCTGGAAACACCATATATTTT	CSARVINVSSGNTIYF
many	TRBV2	-	TRBJ1-1	TGTGCCAGCAGTATGTCGTCCATGACGAACACTGAAGCTTTCTTT	CASSMSSMTNTEAFF
-	TRBV10-1	-	TRBJ2-2	TGCGCCAGCAGTGGTCTAGCGACCGGGGAGCTGTTTTTT	CASSGLATGELFF
-	TRBV28	TRBD1	TRBJ2-4	TGTGCCAGCAGAAAACCGGGACAGGGGACAAACATTCAGTACTTC	CASRKPGQGTNIQYF
many	TRBV20-1	TRBD2	TRBJ2-1	TGCAGTGCTAGAGGCGGACTAGCGGGAGGGCCCTCCTACAATGAGCAGTTCTTC	CSARGGLAGGPSYNEQFF
few	TRBV12-3/TRBV12-4	TRBD2	TRBJ2-3	TGTGCCAGCAGACCCGGGACTAGCGGGGGGGGTACGCAGTATTTT	CASRPGTSGGGTQYF
few	TRBV28	-	TRBJ2-7	TGTGCCAGCAGTGGGGCCCTGGGGTACGAGCAGTACTTC	CASSGALGYEQYF
many	TRBV20-1	TRBD1	TRBJ1-2	TGCAGTGCAGAACGGGACAGGGGGGGCTACACCTTC	CSAERDRGGYTF
few	TRBV4-2	TRBD1	TRBJ2-7	TGTGCCAGCAGCCAAATAGAGGGGACAGGGGGCGCGGGCGAGCAGTACTTC	CASSQIEGTGGAGEQYF
few	TRBV5-4	TRBD1	TRBJ2-7	TGTGCCAGCAGCAAAGGGACAGTCGACTCCTACGAGCAGTACTTC	CASSKGTVDSYEQYF
-	TRBV27	-	TRBJ1-1	TGTGCCAGCAGTCCTAACGCTAACCAAGTAGCTTTCTTT	CASSPNANQVAFF
few	TRBV19	TRBD2	TRBJ2-1	TGTGCCAGCTCACAGGGGACTAGCGGTTATCTAGTAGATGAGCAGTTCTTC	CASSQGTSGYLVDEQFF
few	TRBV2	-	TRBJ2-7	TGTGCCAGCAGCAGGACGGAGATACCTACTAGTTTCCGAGGGCGAGAGCAGTACTTC	CASSRTEIPTSFRGREQYF
-	TRBV6-2/TRBV6-3	-	TRBJ2-3	TGTGCCAGCAGCCGAGGGCGGTTCGATACGCAGTATTTT	CASSRGRFDTQYF
-	TRBV11-2	-	TRBJ2-1	TGTGCCAGCAGCTCACCCGGGGAGGCCAATGAGCAGTTCTTC	CASSSPGEANEQFF
many	TRBV6-2/TRBV6-3	-	TRBJ2-7	TGTGCCAGCAGTGTCTGGGACGAGCAGTACTTC	CASSVWDEQYF
many	TRBV20-1	-	TRBJ2-2	TGCAGTGCTAGTGGCTCTCTGGCGAACACCGGGGAGCTGTTTTTT	CSASGSLANTGELFF
-	TRBV6-1	TRBD1	TRBJ2-7	TGTGCCAGCAACCCCACGGGGACAGGGAGCCACGAGCAGTACTTC	CASNPTGTGSHEQYF
-	TRBV5-1	-	TRBJ1-2	TGCGCCAGCAGCTTGGCGCTGGGGAGTAACTATGGCTACACCTTC	CASSLALGSNYGYTF
-	TRBV7-9	-	TRBJ2-5	TGTGCCAGCGGCGTACGGAGGGAGACACAAGAGACCCAGTACTTC	CASGVRRETQETQYF
-	TRBV15	TRBD1	TRBJ1-6	TGTGCCACCAGCGGGGACAGGGTAAATTCACCCCTCCACTTT	CATSGDRVNSPLHF
-	TRBV20-1	-	TRBJ1-1	TGCAGTGTTATCCCAGAAGCTTTCTTT	CSVIPEAFF
-	TRBV7-2	TRBD2	TRBJ2-3	TGTGCCAGCAGCCGCGGACTAGCGGGGGGCACAGATACGCAGTATTTT	CASSRGLAGGTDTQYF
-	TRBV20-1	TRBD1	TRBJ2-7	TGCAGTGCCCGCCGACAGGGGGCGCAGGAGCAGTACTTC	CSARRQGAQEQYF
few	TRBV18	-	TRBJ2-7	TGTGCCAGCTCACCTGGTCTTGTACTGAGGTTGCACGAGCAGTACTTC	CASSPGLVLRLHEQYF
many	TRBV6-4	-	TRBJ2-6	TGTGCCAGCAGTGACTCGAGTAGCTCTGGGGCCAACGTCCTGACTTTC	CASSDSSSSGANVLTF
few	TRBV12-3/TRBV12-4	-	TRBJ1-4	TGTGCCAGCAGTTTTATTTCAGGGGAAAAACTGTTTTTT	CASSFISGEKLFF
many	TRBV28	-	TRBJ2-7	TGTGCCAGCAGTTTAGCCGGAGGAGGGTACGAGCAGTACTTC	CASSLAGGGYEQYF
many	TRBV20-1	-	TRBJ1-6	TGCAGTGCTAGAGAAATGGCAGGAAGTTCACCCCTCCACTTT	CSAREMAGSSPLHF
-	TRBV11-2	-	TRBJ2-5	TGTGCCAGCAGCTTAACGGTTTTACAAGAGACCCAGTACTTC	CASSLTVLQETQYF
many	TRBV29-1	TRBD2	TRBJ2-1	TGCAGCCCCGGACTAGCGGGTTTGCAGTTCTTC	CSPGLAGLQFF
-	TRBV20-1	-	TRBJ2-7	TGCAGTGCTAGAGGGGGTAGCAGTTACGAGCAGTACTTC	CSARGGSSYEQYF
-	TRBV6-6	TRBD1	TRBJ2-7	TGTGCCAGCAGTGCACAGGGGGCAGGTGGTTACGAGCAGTACTTC	CASSAQGAGGYEQYF
few	TRBV12-3/TRBV12-4	-	TRBJ2-5	TGTGCCAGCAGTTTTGGGGCCCTTAGCTTTCCAGAGACCCAGTACTTC	CASSFGALSFPETQYF
many	TRBV20-1	-	TRBJ1-1	TGCAGTGCTAGAGTAGCGTTAGGGGTGGGCACTGAAGCTTTCTTT	CSARVALGVGTEAFF
few	TRBV29-1	TRBD1	TRBJ2-1	TGCAGCGTTCTGGCGACAGGGAGCTCCTACAATGAGCAGTTCTTC	CSVLATGSSYNEQFF
many	TRBV13	-	TRBJ2-7	TGTGCCAGCAGCTCCCAGGTCGCCACCTACGAGCAGTACTTC	CASSSQVATYEQYF
few	TRBV5-4	TRBD1	TRBJ2-7	TGTGCCAGCAGCTGGGGACAGGCAGCCTACGAGCAGTACTTC	CASSWGQAAYEQYF
few	TRBV6-5	-	TRBJ2-3	TGTGCCAGCAGTTACTCGGCGGCTTCGTATGATACGCAGTATTTT	CASSYSAASYDTQYF
few	TRBV7-9	-	TRBJ2-7	TGTGCCAGCAGCTTTTCCAGGGGGGCGCCCCACGAGCAGTACTTC	CASSFSRGAPHEQYF
-	TRBV30	TRBD2	TRBJ2-1	TGTGCCTCCGGAGGGCGGGAGCCATACAATGAGCAGTTCTTC	CASGGREPYNEQFF